Presented here are 22 T cell receptor beta chains from one specimen sequenced in a study of cytomegalovirus exposure and HLA in healthy donors. Use of 60 Vbeta and 13 Jbeta primers characterized the PCR. TCRdb keeps only in-frame clones here, not all; method: immunoSEQ multiplex PCR. The sample lists about 43,000 clones; under 70% were seen once. Sequencing was performed on PBMCs. These TCRs come from a man in his 60s in good health and CMV-seropositive.

The chain carries TRBV28 and TRBJ1-5; D remains unclear. V was cut by 6 bases and J by 2 bases, with 8 bases left in between. The germline V gene has CDR1 MDHEN and CDR2 SYDVKM. The CDR3 runs to 13 residues. CDR3 bases: TGTGCCAGCAGCCCCTCTCGCAATCAGCCCCAGCATTTT. This sequence encodes CASSPSRNQPQHF.

This clone is a singleton in its sample. CDR3 nucleotides: TGTGCCAGCAGACCTACAGGGAGAGGGGAGACCCAGTACTTC. Encoded protein: CASRPTGRGETQYF. V gene TRBV28 combines with J gene TRBJ2-5, with a tentative D call TRBD1 (6 bases). CDR1 is MDHEN, CDR2 SYDVKM, per germline. V dropped 6 bases and J dropped 5 bases, with 16 bases sitting between them. CDR3 length: 14 amino acids.

The V gene is TRBV25-1, the J gene TRBJ2-3; 8 nucleotides line up with TRBD2. CDR3 length equals 16 residues. With V trimmed by 4 bases and J by 1 base, 7 bases remained unmatched. The V gene's germline CDR1 is MGHDK and CDR2 SYGVNS. Here the CDR3 reads CASSAWTSSRTDTQYF. The DNA of the CDR3 is TGTGCCAGCAGTGCGTGGACTAGCAGTCGCACAGATACGCAGTATTTT.

CDR3 DNA: TGTGCCAGCAGCGTAGGGGGGCGCGGGAGAAACTACGAGCAGTACTTC. It yields the protein CASSVGGRGRNYEQYF. The chain links TRBV9 to TRBJ2-5; TRBD2 is a possible D gene (7 bases). Gene TRBJ2-7 matches the end of the DNA better, so the J call may be wrong. CDR1 and CDR2 (germline): SGDLS, YYNGEE. The CDR3 loop spans 16 amino acids.

The rearrangement links TRBV11-2 to TRBJ2-3; 8 bases agree with TRBD2. Germline V lookup: CDR1 SGHAT, CDR2 FQNNGV. The CDR3 is 19 residues long. V lost 3 bases and J lost 2; bases outside the gene matches: 16. This CDR3 is CASSLTVTSGGGVTDTQYF. CDR3 in DNA: TGTGCCAGCAGCTTGACAGTTACTAGCGGAGGAGGGGTCACAGATACGCAGTATTTT.

This sequence joins TRBV7-9 and TRBJ2-7; tentative D call: TRBD2 (5 bases). The CDR3 extends over 12 amino acids. CDR1 SEHNR and CDR2 FQNEAQ come from the germline V gene (reference sequence). Trimming took 1 base from V and 9 from J, leaving 10 bases between them. The CDR3 region is CASSLGLAGQYF. DNA for the CDR3: TGTGCCAGCAGCTTAGGTCTAGCCGGGCAGTACTTC.

This clone was seen just once. The chain recombines TRBV7-9 with TRBJ2-1; 7 bases line up with TRBD2. This CDR3 has 17 amino acids. V shed 4 bases and J 8 bases; nucleotides not matched to a gene: 17. Germline V gene data show CDR1 as SEHNR and CDR2 as FQNEAQ (reference sequence). CDR3 coding DNA: TGTGCCAGCAGCTCCTCCTTAGGGGAGGGCATTTACGATGAGCAGTTCTTC. This gives the protein CASSSSLGEGIYDEQFF.

This clone showed up just once. The chain joins TRBV9 to TRBJ2-5; 7 nucleotides match TRBD1. The CDR3 runs to 12 residues. V lost 4 bases, J lost 5 bases, and 2 bases stayed unmatched. The V gene's germline CDR1 is SGDLS and CDR2 YYNGEE. The DNA of the CDR3 is TGTGCCAGCAGCCCGACAGGGGAGACCCAGTACTTC. Translating gives CASSPTGETQYF.

V gene TRBV6-1 combines with J gene TRBJ1-1; tentatively, D is TRBD1 (6 bases). This CDR3 has 17 amino acids. V shed 1 base and J shed 4 bases, with 19 bases lying between them. Germline V gene sequence: CDR1 MNHNS, CDR2 SASEGT. CDR3 in DNA: TGTGCCAGCAGTGAAGGGACAGCCGTTTTACCTATCACTGAAGCTTTCTTT. Protein product: CASSEGTAVLPITEAFF.

This clone is deemed medium-sized. The chain is built from TRBV18 and TRBJ2-5; tentative D call: TRBD2 (6 bases). Germline CDR1 KGHSH, CDR2 LQKENI. Trimming took 3 bases from V and 5 from J, leaving 19 bases between them. The CDR3 extends over 16 amino acids. The CDR3 region is CASSPGGARRDETQYF. Written as DNA, the CDR3 is TGTGCCAGCTCACCTGGAGGGGCCAGACGCGACGAGACCCAGTACTTC.

This chain links TRBV15 with TRBJ1-5; 11 positions agree with TRBD1. With V trimmed by 0 bases and J by 7 bases, 2 bases remained unmatched. The CDR3 sequence is 15 residues long. Germline V gene data show CDR1 as LNHNV and CDR2 as YYDKDF (reference sequence). Here the CDR3 reads CATSRDGDRGQPQHF. The CDR3 region has the DNA TGTGCCACCAGCAGAGATGGGGACAGGGGGCAGCCCCAGCATTTT.

This clone showed up just a few times. The gene calls are TRBV4-3 and TRBJ2-7; perhaps TRBD1 as D (5 bases). Germline values: CDR1 LGHNA, CDR2 YSLEER. Between the trimmed V and J ends, which lost 1 base and 4 bases, there was a span of 11 bases. The length of the CDR3 is 14 residues. CDR3 sequence reads: CASSQGRTKYEQYF. In DNA form, the CDR3 reads TGCGCCAGCAGCCAAGGTCGGACAAAGTACGAGCAGTACTTC.

This clone has just a few counts. The chain uses TRBV6-5 and TRBJ2-7, with D hard to call. CDR3 size: 14 residues. CDR1 is MNHEY and CDR2 is SVGAGI in the germline V gene. V lost 5 bases and J lost 0, with 11 bases in between. CDR3 residues: CASSRDTSSYEQYF. The CDR3 coding sequence is TGTGCCAGCAGTCGAGACACCTCCTCCTACGAGCAGTACTTC.

This sequence joins TRBV7-2 and TRBJ2-7; 10 positions match TRBD2. With V trimmed by 4 bases and J by 6 bases, 6 bases remained unmatched. Germline V gives CDR1 SGHTA, CDR2 FQGNSA. CDR3 length equals 14 residues. CDR3 loop: CASSSTAGGGEQYF. The CDR3, as DNA: TGTGCCAGCAGCTCCACAGCGGGAGGGGGCGAGCAGTACTTC.

The rearrangement joins TRBV25-1 to TRBJ2-1; 10 bases fit TRBD1. The germline V gene encodes CDR1 MGHDK and CDR2 SYGVNS. The CDR3 totals 10 residues. For the CDR3, the DNA is TGTCGGGGACAGGGGTATGGCGAGTTCTTC. It specifies CRGQGYGEFF.

This clone came up a few times. A far larger clone is one base from this, pointing to a likely read error. The J gene is TRBJ2-3, the V gene TRBV6-5, with 9 bases identical to TRBD2. The CDR3 has 12 residues. CDR1 MNHEY and CDR2 SVGAGI come from the germline V gene. The CDR3 bases are TGTTCCAGCAAGGGACTAGCTGATACGCAGTATTTT. It specifies CSSKGLADTQYF.

The gene calls are TRBV6-4 and TRBJ1-2; 8 bases fit TRBD1. The CDR3 is 11 amino acids. The V gene's germline CDR1 is MRHNA and CDR2 SNTAGT. J was trimmed by 7 bases and V by 9 bases; bases with no gene match: 4. DNA of the CDR3: TGTGCCAGTCAGGGGGCCGGTGGCTACACCTTC. Its translation is CASQGAGGYTF.

J is TRBJ2-1 and V is TRBV7-6; D is unclear. The CDR3 runs to 12 residues. V lost 3 bases, J lost 7 bases, and 7 bases lay in between. Germline CDR1 and CDR2: SGHVS and FNYEAQ. CDR3 in amino acids: CASSFYGNEQFF. The CDR3, as DNA: TGTGCCAGCAGCTTTTACGGTAATGAGCAGTTCTTC.

The chain carries TRBV19 and TRBJ2-2; D is possibly TRBD2 (5 bases). Trimming stripped 4 bases from V and 7 bases from J, with 10 bases between. This CDR3 is built from 13 residues. Germline V CDR1 and CDR2: LNHDA, SQIVND (reference sequence). The CDR3: CASSNGADGELFF. DNA for the CDR3: TGTGCCAGTAGTAATGGAGCGGACGGGGAGCTGTTTTTT.

In this sample, this clone turned up a few times. The same CDR3 also results from other DNA sequences found in this sample. This chain links TRBV5-1 with TRBJ2-1, with D maybe TRBD2 (5 bases). The CDR3 loop spans 18 amino acids. V was clipped by 2 bases and J by 10 bases, with 28 bases between them. Looked up from germline, CDR1 is SGHRS and CDR2 is YFSETQ. DNA for the CDR3: TGCGCCAGCAGCTTTAGCGTTGGCTCATCCACACCCTATTCCGAGCAGTTCTTC. This sequence encodes CASSFSVGSSTPYSEQFF.

The rearrangement joins TRBV5-1 to TRBJ2-1; maybe TRBD2 (5 bases). The CDR3 has 14 amino acids. Germline V gene lookup returns CDR1 SGHRS and CDR2 YFSETQ. V was clipped by 0 bases and J by 3 bases, with 7 bases between them. CDR3 sequence (DNA): TGCGCCAGCAGCTTGGCGGGAAACTACAATGAGCAGTTCTTC. Protein sequence: CASSLAGNYNEQFF.

The chain is built from TRBV28 and TRBJ1-2, with TRBD1 identical over 8 bases. V lost 7 bases and J lost 8; bases outside the gene matches: 18. From germline, CDR1 is MDHEN and CDR2 SYDVKM. The CDR3 has 16 amino acids. The CDR3 loop reads CASIRGVGQGSIGYTF. As DNA, the CDR3 is TGTGCCAGCATAAGAGGGGTAGGACAGGGAAGTATCGGCTACACCTTC.